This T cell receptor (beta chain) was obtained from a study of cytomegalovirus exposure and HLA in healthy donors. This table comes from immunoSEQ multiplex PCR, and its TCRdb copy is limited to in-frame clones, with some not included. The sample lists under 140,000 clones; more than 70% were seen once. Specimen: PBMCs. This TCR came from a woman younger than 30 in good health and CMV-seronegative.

CDR3 nucleotide sequence: TGCGCCAGCAGCCACCAAGGACAGGGGGCTTCTATGGGGGGCGAAGCTTTCTTT. Protein: CASSHQGQGASMGGEAFF. The chain is built from TRBV4-1 and TRBJ1-1; 11 bases match TRBD1. The CDR3 consists of 18 residues. Germline-derived CDR1 and CDR2 are MGHRA and YSYEKL. The V segment lost 3 bases and the J segment 8 bases; nucleotides outside the gene matches: 17.